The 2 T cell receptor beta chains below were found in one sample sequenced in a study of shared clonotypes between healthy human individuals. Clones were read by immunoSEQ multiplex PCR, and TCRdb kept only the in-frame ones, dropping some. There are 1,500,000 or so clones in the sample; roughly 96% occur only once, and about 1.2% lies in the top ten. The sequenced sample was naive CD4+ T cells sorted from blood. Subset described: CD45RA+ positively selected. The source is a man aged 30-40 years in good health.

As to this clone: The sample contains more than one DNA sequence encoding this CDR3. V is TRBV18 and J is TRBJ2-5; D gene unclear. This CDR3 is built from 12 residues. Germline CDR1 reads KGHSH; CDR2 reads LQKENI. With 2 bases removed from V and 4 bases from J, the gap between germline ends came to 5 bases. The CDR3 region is CASSPARETQYF. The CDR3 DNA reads TGTGCCAGCTCACCAGCCAGAGAGACCCAGTACTTC.

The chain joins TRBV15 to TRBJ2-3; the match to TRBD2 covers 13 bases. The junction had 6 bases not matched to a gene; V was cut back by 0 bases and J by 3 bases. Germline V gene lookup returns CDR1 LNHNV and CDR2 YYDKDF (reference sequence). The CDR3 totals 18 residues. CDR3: CATSRDRTSGSVTDTQYF. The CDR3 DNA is TGTGCCACCAGCAGAGATCGGACTAGCGGGAGTGTGACAGATACGCAGTATTTT.